One and the same sample provided the 28 T cell receptor beta chains below, sequenced in a study of T cell changes during pregnancy in multiple sclerosis. The method was immunoSEQ multiplex PCR; TCRdb's version includes in-frame clones alone and lacks a portion of them. The table lists around 95,000 clones, 92% of them singletons. Here the sequenced sample was peripheral blood, taken after pregnancy. The receptors derive from a female donor in good health, enrolled as a control in a pregnancy study.

The chain couples TRBV6-5 to TRBJ1-5; D is uncertain. The germline gives CDR1 MNHEY, CDR2 SVGAGI. CDR3 length equals 14 residues. V was pared by 5 bases and J by 2 bases, with 10 bases between. The CDR3 nucleotides are TGTGCCAGCAGTCTCAGCGGGGGCAATCAGCCCCAGCATTTT. Amino acid sequence: CASSLSGGNQPQHF.

The chain uses TRBV29-1 and TRBJ1-1, with D unclear. Trimming pared 4 bases from V and 0 bases from J, leaving 6 bases between. From germline, CDR1 is SQVTM and CDR2 ANQGSEA. The CDR3 length is 12 residues. In DNA form, the CDR3 reads TGCAGCGTTGGCAGAATGAACACTGAAGCTTTCTTT. Protein product: CSVGRMNTEAFF. The full variable domain, completed using reference TRBV29-1 and TRBJ1-1, is SAVISQKPSRDICQRGTSLTIQCQVDSQVTMMFWYRQQPGQSLTLIATANQGSEATYESGFVIDKFPISRPNLTFSTLTVSNMSPEDSSIYLCSVGRMNTEAFFGQGTRLTVV.

The chain links TRBV12-5 to TRBJ2-1; the match to TRBD2 covers 7 bases. The J segment lost 4 bases and the V segment lost 6 bases, leaving 9 bases of the junction unmatched. CDR1 and CDR2 (germline): LGHNT, FRNRAP. CDR3 size: 15 residues. The CDR3 sequence: CASGWSWGGYNEQFF. CDR3 DNA sequence: TGTGCTAGTGGCTGGAGTTGGGGAGGGTACAATGAGCAGTTCTTC.

In this sample, this clone turned up once. The chain is built from TRBV7-8 and TRBJ2-7, with 14 positions matching TRBD2. Unmatched junction bases numbered 6, after V lost 1 base and J lost 4 bases. The CDR3 spans 17 residues. The germline CDR1 and CDR2 sequences are SGHVS and FQNEAQ. CDR3 residues: CASSLGEGTSGSYEQYF. CDR3 nucleotides: TGTGCCAGCAGCTTAGGGGAGGGGACTAGCGGGAGTTACGAGCAGTACTTC.

J is TRBJ1-2 and V is TRBV4-1; D perhaps matches TRBD1 (5 bases). Trimming removed 1 base at V and 3 bases at J, with 9 bases between. This CDR3 has 14 amino acids. Germline CDR1 reads MGHRA; CDR2 reads YSYEKL. The CDR3 loop is CASSQGRGDYGYTF. The CDR3 DNA reads TGCGCCAGCAGCCAAGGACGGGGGGACTATGGCTACACCTTC.

The genes are TRBV19 and TRBJ1-1; 9 nucleotides match TRBD1. The CDR3 has 13 residues. Trimming at V came to 2 bases and at J to 9 bases, leaving 4 bases not matched to a gene. Germline V gene data show CDR1 as LNHDA and CDR2 as SQIVND (reference sequence). CDR3 DNA: TGTGCCAGTAGTATAAACAGGGGGCTGAAAGCTTTCTTT. This encodes CASSINRGLKAFF.

The chain uses TRBV6-7 and TRBJ2-3; 13 nucleotides agree with TRBD2. TRBV6-7 is labeled an ORF, and its function is uncertain. The V segment lost 2 bases and the J segment 4 bases; nucleotides outside the gene matches: 12. This CDR3 is 19 amino acids long. Here the CDR3 DNA reads TGTGCCAGCAGTTACCGACTAGCGGGGGGCCTTGTTTCCTCAGATACGCAGTATTTT. The encoded protein is CASSYRLAGGLVSSDTQYF.

This chain links TRBV11-2 with TRBJ2-1; TRBD1 matches 9 bases. The CDR3 runs to 16 residues. Trimming at V came to 0 bases and at J to 4 bases, leaving 4 bases not matched to a gene. Germline loops: CDR1 SGHAT, CDR2 FQNNGV. CDR3 DNA sequence: TGTGCCAGCAGCTTAGAGGGGGGACAGGGTTACAATGAGCAGTTCTTC. It encodes CASSLEGGQGYNEQFF. The whole variable domain, filled in from reference TRBV11-2 and TRBJ2-1, reads EAGVAQSPRYKIIEKRQSVAFWCNPISGHATLYWYQQILGQGPKLLIQFQNNGVVDDSQLPKDRFSAERLKGVDSTLKIQPAKLEDSAVYLCASSLEGGQGYNEQFFGPGTRLTVL.

The chain recombines TRBV6-4 with TRBJ2-2; D is possibly TRBD2 (5 bases). CDR1 is MRHNA, CDR2 SNTAGT, per germline. This CDR3 has 14 amino acids. V was pared by 5 bases and J by 4 bases, with 11 bases between. CDR3 protein: CASSTGDGTGELFF. CDR3 DNA sequence: TGTGCCAGCAGTACCGGGGATGGCACCGGGGAGCTGTTTTTT.

This clone was recorded at least ten times. The chain has TRBV21-1 and TRBJ2-5; the table's D call of TRBD2 was not tested on the DNA. TRBV21-1 is a listed pseudogene. The CDR3 covers 18 residues. CDR3 in DNA: TGTGCCAGCAGCAAATGGAGACTAGCGGAAAGGAGCCGGGAGACCCAGTACTTC. Translation: CASSKWRLAERSRETQYF.

In this sample, this clone turned up once. The gene calls are TRBV5-1 and TRBJ2-1, with 14 bases aligning to TRBD2. The CDR3 length is 20 residues. Germline CDR1 and CDR2: SGHRS and YFSETQ. Trimming cost V 3 bases and J 6 bases; bases outside gene matches: 17. The CDR3 here is CASSSPRGTSGSYQFNEQFF. The CDR3 bases are TGCGCCAGCAGCTCCCCACGTGGGACTAGCGGGAGCTATCAGTTCAATGAGCAGTTCTTC.

J is TRBJ1-1 and V is TRBV19; 8 nucleotides agree with TRBD1. CDR1 LNHDA and CDR2 SQIVND come from the germline V gene (reference sequence). The length of the CDR3 is 14 residues. V lost 6 bases and J lost 3; bases outside the gene matches: 6. CDR3 nucleotide sequence: TGTGCCAGTAGACTGGGACAGGTTGACACTGAAGCTTTCTTT. Translated: CASRLGQVDTEAFF.

This clone has just one count. The rearrangement joins TRBV2 to TRBJ1-2, with TRBD1 identical over 9 bases. This CDR3 has 16 residues. Per the germline V gene, CDR1 is SNHLY and CDR2 is FYNNEI. Trimming at V came to 6 bases and at J to 4 bases, leaving 12 bases not matched to a gene. The DNA of the CDR3 is TGTGCCAGCAGAATGGGACAGGGTAAATCCTCCTATGGCTACACCTTC. This translates into CASRMGQGKSSYGYTF.

V and J are TRBV19 and TRBJ1-5; 9 nucleotides line up with TRBD1. CDR3 length: 16 residues. Trimming cost V 7 bases and J 5 bases; bases outside gene matches: 12. Germline CDR1 LNHDA, CDR2 SQIVND (reference sequence). The CDR3 DNA follows: TGTGCCAGTACCATCTGGGACAGGGCCCCCGATCAGCCCCAGCATTTT. Its protein product is CASTIWDRAPDQPQHF.

CDR3 residues: CASSTGLPNVADTQYF. CDR3 in DNA: TGTGCCAGTAGTACGGGACTACCTAATGTGGCAGATACGCAGTATTTT. V usage is TRBV19 and J usage is TRBJ2-3, with 7 bases identical to TRBD2. This CDR3 has 16 amino acids. After removal of 4 bases from V and 4 bases from J, the junction contained 11 bases not matched to a gene. The germline V gene has CDR1 LNHDA and CDR2 SQIVND (reference sequence).

Notes on this clone: The junction does not match germline at one end; this may be a read error. This rearrangement joins TRBV7-2 to TRBJ2-1; 8 bases line up with TRBD2. From germline, CDR1 is SGHTA and CDR2 FQGNSA. The CDR3 length is 13 residues. CDR3 bases: TGTGCCAGCAGCTTATGGGTAGTCGGGGGGGCCCTCTTC. Protein: CASSLWVVGGALF.

This clone was detected once. The chain combines TRBV28 with TRBJ2-3; the match to TRBD2 covers 7 bases. The CDR3 is made up of 15 amino acids. CDR1 and CDR2 from the germline V gene are MDHEN and SYDVKM. Trimming took 2 bases from V and 7 from J; bases not matched to a gene: 9. The CDR3 loop is CASSLKWEGRYTQYF. The CDR3 DNA reads as TGTGCCAGCAGTTTAAAGTGGGAGGGCAGGTATACGCAGTATTTT.

This chain connects TRBV6-6 to TRBJ2-1; D is unclear. This CDR3 has 14 amino acids. V lost 1 base and J lost 7, with 11 bases in between. CDR1 and CDR2 from the germline V gene are MNHNY and SVGAGI (reference sequence). The CDR3 coding sequence is TGTGCCAGCAGTTACTTAAGACAAATAAATGAGCAGTTCTTC. As protein: CASSYLRQINEQFF.

This clone was counted a single time. V is TRBV10-3 and J is TRBJ2-2, with TRBD2 matching over 7 bases. The CDR3 is made up of 16 amino acids. The V gene end was trimmed by 0 bases and the J gene end by 2 bases; junction bases not matched to a gene: 3. Germline assignment: CDR1 ENHRY and CDR2 SYGVKD. The CDR3 reads CAISESGGVNTGELFF. In nucleotides, the CDR3 is TGTGCCATCAGTGAGTCGGGGGGGGTAAACACCGGGGAGCTGTTTTTT.

The chain combines TRBV6-1 with TRBJ2-7; TRBD2 agrees at 9 bases. V shed 5 bases, J shed 1 base, and the junction held 6 bases outside the gene matches. This CDR3 has 15 amino acids. From germline, CDR1 is MNHNS and CDR2 SASEGT. CDR3 coding DNA: TGTGCCAGCAGTAATAGCGGGAGTGGGTCCTACGAGCAGTACTTC. Its translation: CASSNSGSGSYEQYF.

The rearrangement uses TRBV6-4 and TRBJ2-3; TRBD2 agrees at 15 bases. After removal of 6 bases from V and 2 bases from J, the junction contained 12 bases not matched to a gene. Germline CDR1 MRHNA, CDR2 SNTAGT. This CDR3 region has 19 residues. The CDR3 region has the DNA TGTGCCAGCAGCCGCTTGGGACTAGCGGGAGGCTCTTCCACAGATACGCAGTATTTT. It codes for CASSRLGLAGGSSTDTQYF.

This clone showed up just once. This chain connects TRBV28 to TRBJ1-5; 11 bases match TRBD1. Losses at the gene ends were 6 bases for V and 6 bases for J; bases not matched to a gene: 7. Looked up from germline, CDR1 is MDHEN and CDR2 is SYDVKM. There are 15 residues in the CDR3. Written as DNA, the CDR3 is TGTGCCAGCAGCCGGACAGGGGGCGCGGGTCAGCCCCAGCATTTT. Residues: CASSRTGGAGQPQHF.

The chain links TRBV7-2 to TRBJ2-3, with a weak D call TRBD2 (5 bases). In germline, CDR1 is SGHTA, CDR2 FQGNSA. The V gene lost 6 bases and the J gene lost 3 bases, with 16 bases spanning the gap. CDR3 size: 15 residues. CDR3 sequence (DNA): TGTGCCAGCAGTCAAGCCAGCGGAGCGACAGATACGCAGTATTTT. This encodes CASSQASGATDTQYF.

This chain links TRBV5-6 with TRBJ1-1; the D is unclear. CDR3 size: 11 residues. CDR1 is SGHDT, CDR2 YYEEEE, per germline. V was clipped by 4 bases and J by 7 bases, with 8 bases between them. CDR3 sequence reads: CASSHHIEAFF. The CDR3 nucleotides read TGTGCCAGCAGCCACCACATTGAAGCTTTCTTT. Using reference TRBV5-6 and TRBJ1-1 for the parts outside the CDR3, the full variable domain is DAGVTQSPTHLIKTRGQQVTLRCSPKSGHDTVSWYQQALGQGPQFIFQYYEEEERQRGNFPDRFSGHQFPNYSSELNVNALLLGDSALYLCASSHHIEAFFGQGTRLTVV.

The CDR3, as DNA: TGTGCCAGCAGCCTGAGACTAGCGGGGGTGGGCAATGAGCAGTTCTTC. This codes for CASSLRLAGVGNEQFF. The rearrangement uses TRBV9 and TRBJ2-1; 12 positions agree with TRBD2. There are 16 residues in the CDR3. With 4 bases clipped from V and 6 bases from J, the junction kept 8 bases outside the gene matches. Germline V gene data show CDR1 as SGDLS and CDR2 as YYNGEE.

The V gene is TRBV28, the J gene TRBJ2-1, with 9 bases aligning to TRBD1. The V segment lost 6 bases and the J segment 9 bases; nucleotides outside the gene matches: 9. CDR1 and CDR2 (germline): MDHEN, SYDVKM. The CDR3 is 14 amino acids. The CDR3 DNA reads as TGTGCCAGCAGACGTCAACAGGGGGCAGGTGAGCAGTTCTTC. Translating it yields CASRRQQGAGEQFF.

J is TRBJ2-5 and V is TRBV25-1, with D possibly being TRBD1 (5 bases). This CDR3 comprises 13 residues. V lost 5 bases to trimming and J lost 4 bases, with 11 bases between them. Per germline, CDR1 MGHDK and CDR2 SYGVNS. The CDR3, as DNA: TGTGCCAGCAGTTGGCAAGGGGTAGAGACCCAGTACTTC. It translates to CASSWQGVETQYF.

In its sample, this clone was seen once. The chain has TRBV5-4 and TRBJ2-1; D is possibly TRBD2 (5 bases). This CDR3 contains 16 residues. Per germline, CDR1 SGHNT and CDR2 YYREEE (reference sequence). V was pared by 3 bases and J by 7 bases, with 20 bases between. The CDR3 sequence: CASSYPVEGVKNEQFF. CDR3 bases: TGTGCCAGCAGCTATCCAGTCGAGGGTGTTAAGAATGAGCAGTTCTTC.